The T cell receptor beta chain under discussion was sequenced for a study of blood T cell repertoires in COVID-19. The CDR3 has 17 amino acids. The trim removed 3 bases at V and 3 bases at J, leaving 11 bases unmatched. Germline CDR1 reads SNHLY; CDR2 reads FYNNEI. Using immunoSEQ multiplex PCR, the repertoire was profiled, and TCRdb retains in-frame clones only, with some absent. This table holds 200,000 to 250,000 clones, roughly 89% found once. The genes are TRBV2 and TRBJ1-3, with 7 bases fitting TRBD1. The sequence derives from a woman aged 30 to 39 with acute COVID-19. The sample taken for sequencing was PBMCs or T cells enriched from blood (not recorded which). The CDR3 DNA is TGTGCCAGCAGTGATTTGAGCCTGACAGGGAGTGGAAACACCATATATTTT. Amino acids: CASSDLSLTGSGNTIYF.